A single sample gave rise to the 13 T cell receptor beta chains below, sequenced in a study of T cell responses to AZD1222 COVID-19 vaccine. The method was immunoSEQ multiplex PCR; TCRdb's version includes in-frame clones alone and lacks a portion of them. The sample lists some 120,000 clones; 85% to 90% were seen once. The material sequenced was peripheral blood, taken on day 0 of AZD1222 vaccination. These receptors came from an adult in good health.

The chain couples TRBV14 to TRBJ1-3, with D possibly matching TRBD1 (5 bases). The CDR3 runs to 15 residues. Trimming cost V 1 base and J 1 base, with 8 bases left between them. Germline V CDR1 and CDR2: SGHDN, FVKESK. CDR3 sequence reads: CASSQVAGSGNTIYF. CDR3 coding DNA: TGTGCCAGCAGCCAAGTCGCAGGGTCTGGAAACACCATATATTTT.

CDR3 amino acids: CAWDRGQGEAFF. The DNA of the CDR3 is TGTGCCTGGGACAGGGGACAGGGCGAAGCTTTCTTT. The chain links TRBV30 to TRBJ1-1; 9 nucleotides match TRBD1. The junction had 6 bases not matched to a gene; V was cut back by 5 bases and J by 8 bases. Germline loops: CDR1 GTSNPN, CDR2 SVGIG (reference sequence). The CDR3 is 12 residues long.

The chain links TRBV14 to TRBJ2-7; 9 bases line up with TRBD1. J lost 2 bases, V lost 0 bases, and 8 bases had no gene match. There are 17 residues in the CDR3. Germline V gene sequence: CDR1 SGHDN, CDR2 FVKESK. CDR3 in DNA: TGTGCCAGCAGCCAAGACGGGGCCGGGACAGGGACCTACGAGCAGTACTTC. Translated: CASSQDGAGTGTYEQYF.

The rearrangement links TRBV5-1 to TRBJ1-1; tentative D call: TRBD1 (5 bases). V was clipped by 4 bases and J by 11 bases, with 15 bases between them. The CDR3 runs 12 residues. Germline CDR1 reads SGHRS; CDR2 reads YFSETQ. CDR3 sequence (DNA): TGCGCCAGCAGCCCTCGCGGAGGGGATGCTTTCTTT. Its protein is CASSPRGGDAFF.

The CDR3 reads CSVDSRGNYGYTF. The DNA of the CDR3 is TGCAGCGTTGACTCGCGGGGTAACTATGGCTACACCTTC. The genes are TRBV29-1 and TRBJ1-2; D call uncertain. Germline assignment: CDR1 SQVTM and CDR2 ANQGSEA. There are 13 residues in the CDR3. Trimming stripped 3 bases from V and 1 base from J, with 9 bases between. Full variable domain (missing parts from reference TRBV29-1 and TRBJ1-2): SAVISQKPSRDICQRGTSLTIQCQVDSQVTMMFWYRQQPGQSLTLIATANQGSEATYESGFVIDKFPISRPNLTFSTLTVSNMSPEDSSIYLCSVDSRGNYGYTFGSGTRLTVV.

The J gene is TRBJ1-4, the V gene TRBV5-6, with 7 bases matching TRBD1. CDR3 length: 14 residues. The J segment lost 4 bases and the V segment lost 4 bases, leaving 4 bases of the junction unmatched. The germline V gene has CDR1 SGHDT and CDR2 YYEEEE. CDR3 coding DNA: TGTGCCAGCAGCCCCGGGACAGTTAATGAAAAACTGTTTTTT. Amino acids: CASSPGTVNEKLFF.

The chain links TRBV7-2 to TRBJ1-5, with a weak D call TRBD1 (6 bases). The V gene's germline CDR1 is SGHTA and CDR2 FQGNSA. Between the trimmed V and J ends, which lost 5 bases and 7 bases, there was a span of 12 bases. The CDR3 covers 13 residues. The DNA for the CDR3 is TGTGCCAGCAGCCGACAGGAGGGCCAGCCCCAGCATTTT. This codes for CASSRQEGQPQHF.

This rearrangement joins TRBV14 to TRBJ1-1; TRBD1 is a possible D gene (5 bases). The germline V gene encodes CDR1 SGHDN and CDR2 FVKESK. V was shortened by 4 bases and J by 6 bases, with 12 bases between the two germline ends. The CDR3 runs 13 residues. In DNA, the CDR3 is TGTGCCAGCAGCCCTCTCGGAGGGGCTGAAGCTTTCTTT. Amino acid sequence: CASSPLGGAEAFF.

The chain carries TRBV27 and TRBJ2-2; TRBD2 aligns across 14 bases. Germline CDR1 MNHEY, CDR2 SMNVEV (reference sequence). V lost 6 bases and J lost 3; bases outside the gene matches: 6. CDR3 size: 17 residues. CDR3 coding DNA: TGTGCCAGCAGCGGACTAGCGGGAGGCCCCCACACCGGGGAGCTGTTTTTT. This encodes CASSGLAGGPHTGELFF.

The CDR3 region has the DNA TGTGCCAGCTCACTCCTTCTACAGGGGAGGGACACTGAAGCTTTCTTT. Protein product: CASSLLLQGRDTEAFF. This chain links TRBV18 with TRBJ1-1; 7 nucleotides match TRBD1. Germline CDR1 is KGHSH and CDR2 is LQKENI. J lost 3 bases, V lost 4 bases, and 11 bases had no gene match. This CDR3 spans 16 amino acids.

The rearrangement uses TRBV4-3 and TRBJ1-4, with 9 positions matching TRBD1. Germline V gene lookup returns CDR1 LGHNA and CDR2 YSLEER. Trimming cost V 3 bases and J 8 bases; bases outside gene matches: 4. The CDR3 is made up of 14 amino acids. CDR3 protein: CASSQGQGQEKLFF. In DNA, the CDR3 is TGCGCCAGCAGCCAGGGACAGGGACAAGAAAAACTGTTTTTT.

The CDR3 loop reads CASSTRQGVDTEAFF. The CDR3 nucleotides read TGTGCCAGCAGTACTCGACAGGGGGTAGACACTGAAGCTTTCTTT. The chain is built from TRBV6-2 or TRBV6-3 and TRBJ1-1; 9 bases map to TRBD1. Germline assignment: CDR1 MNHEY and CDR2 SVGEGT. Trimming took 5 bases from V and 3 from J; bases not matched to a gene: 7. The CDR3 runs to 15 residues.

The rearrangement uses TRBV4-3 and TRBJ1-4; no clear D gene. The CDR3 length is 21 residues. Germline assignment: CDR1 LGHNA and CDR2 YSLEER. V was shortened by 2 bases and J by 0 bases, with 25 bases between the two germline ends. CDR3 loop: CASSQLEWGASGSATNEKLFF. DNA of the CDR3: TGCGCCAGCAGCCAACTGGAGTGGGGAGCTTCTGGATCTGCAACTAATGAAAAACTGTTTTTT.